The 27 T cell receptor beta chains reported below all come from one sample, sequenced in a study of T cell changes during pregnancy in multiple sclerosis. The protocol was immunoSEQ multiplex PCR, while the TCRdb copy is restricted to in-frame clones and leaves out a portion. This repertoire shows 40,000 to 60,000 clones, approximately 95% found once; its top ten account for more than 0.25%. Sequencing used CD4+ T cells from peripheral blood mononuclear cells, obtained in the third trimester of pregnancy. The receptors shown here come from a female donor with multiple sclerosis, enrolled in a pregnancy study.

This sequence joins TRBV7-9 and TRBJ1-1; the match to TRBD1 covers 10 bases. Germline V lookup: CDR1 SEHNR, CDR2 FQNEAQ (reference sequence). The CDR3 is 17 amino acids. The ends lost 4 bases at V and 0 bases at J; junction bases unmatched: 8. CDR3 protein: CASSSLPGQGMNTEAFF. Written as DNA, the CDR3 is TGTGCCAGCAGCTCTTTACCGGGACAGGGGATGAACACTGAAGCTTTCTTT. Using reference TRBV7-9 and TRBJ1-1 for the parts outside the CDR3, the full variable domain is DTGVSQNPRHKITKRGQNVTFRCDPISEHNRLYWYRQTLGQGPEFLTYFQNEAQLEKSRLLSDRFSAERPKGSFSTLEIQRTEQGDSAMYLCASSSLPGQGMNTEAFFGQGTRLTVV.

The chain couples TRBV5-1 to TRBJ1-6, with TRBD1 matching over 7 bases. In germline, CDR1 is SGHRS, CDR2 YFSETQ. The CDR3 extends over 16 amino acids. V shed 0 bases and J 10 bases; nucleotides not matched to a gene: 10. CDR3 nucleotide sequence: TGCGCCAGCAGCTTGGCCGGCTCAGGGGGTAGGTCACCCCTCCACTTT. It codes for CASSLAGSGGRSPLHF.

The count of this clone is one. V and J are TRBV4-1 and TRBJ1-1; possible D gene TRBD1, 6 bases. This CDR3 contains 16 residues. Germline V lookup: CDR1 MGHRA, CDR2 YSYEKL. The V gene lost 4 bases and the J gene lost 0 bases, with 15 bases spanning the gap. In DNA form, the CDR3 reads TGCGCCAGCAGCCTCGGGACATTGGGGGTGAACACTGAAGCTTTCTTT. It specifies CASSLGTLGVNTEAFF.

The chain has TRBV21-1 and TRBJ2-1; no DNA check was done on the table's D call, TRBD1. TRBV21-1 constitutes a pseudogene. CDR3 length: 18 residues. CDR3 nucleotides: TGTGCCAGCAGCAATCGACAGGGGGCAAGCAGCACCTACAATGAGCAGTTCTTC. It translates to CASSNRQGASSTYNEQFF.

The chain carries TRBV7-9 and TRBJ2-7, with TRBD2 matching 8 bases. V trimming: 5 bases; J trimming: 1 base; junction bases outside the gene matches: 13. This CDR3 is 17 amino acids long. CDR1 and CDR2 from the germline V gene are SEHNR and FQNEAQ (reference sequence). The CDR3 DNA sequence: TGTGCCAGCAGCCCCTGGGGAATAGCGGGGTCTTCCTACGAGCAGTACTTC. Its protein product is CASSPWGIAGSSYEQYF.

CDR3 loop: CASSLGVSSSYNEQFF. DNA of the CDR3: TGTGCCAGCAGCTTAGGGGTTAGCAGCTCCTACAATGAGCAGTTCTTC. This rearrangement joins TRBV11-3 to TRBJ2-1; D is uncertain. Germline V lookup: CDR1 SGHNT, CDR2 YENEEA. The CDR3 length is 16 residues. V shed 1 base and J shed 0 bases, with 10 bases lying between them.

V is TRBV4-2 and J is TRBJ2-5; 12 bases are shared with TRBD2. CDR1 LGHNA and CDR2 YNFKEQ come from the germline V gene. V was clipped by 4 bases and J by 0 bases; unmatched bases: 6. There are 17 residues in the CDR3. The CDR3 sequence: CASSPGLAGWDQETQYF. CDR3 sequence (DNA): TGTGCCAGCAGCCCGGGACTAGCGGGTTGGGACCAAGAGACCCAGTACTTC.

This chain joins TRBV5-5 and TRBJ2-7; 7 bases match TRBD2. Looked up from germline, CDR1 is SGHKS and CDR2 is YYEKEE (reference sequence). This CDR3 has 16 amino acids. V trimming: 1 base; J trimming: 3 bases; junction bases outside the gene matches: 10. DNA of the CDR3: TGTGCCAGCAGCTTGTCGATTTCTAGCGGTAACTACGAGCAGTACTTC. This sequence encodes CASSLSISSGNYEQYF.

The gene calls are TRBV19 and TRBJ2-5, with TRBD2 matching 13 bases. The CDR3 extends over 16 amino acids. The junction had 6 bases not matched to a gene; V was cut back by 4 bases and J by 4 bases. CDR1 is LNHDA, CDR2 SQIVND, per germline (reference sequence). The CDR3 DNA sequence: TGTGCCAGTAGTACAAGACTAGCGGGGGGTGGAGAGACCCAGTACTTC. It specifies CASSTRLAGGGETQYF.

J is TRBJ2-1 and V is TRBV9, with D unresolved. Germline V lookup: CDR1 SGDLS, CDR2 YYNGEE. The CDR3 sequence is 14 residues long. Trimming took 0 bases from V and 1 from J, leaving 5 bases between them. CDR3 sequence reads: CASSVDGSYNEQFF. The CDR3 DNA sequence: TGTGCCAGCAGCGTAGACGGGTCCTACAATGAGCAGTTCTTC.

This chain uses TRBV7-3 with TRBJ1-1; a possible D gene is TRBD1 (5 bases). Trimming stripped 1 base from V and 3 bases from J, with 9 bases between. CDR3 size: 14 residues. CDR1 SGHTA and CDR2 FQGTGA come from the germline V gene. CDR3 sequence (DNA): TGTGCCAGCAGCTTAAGGGGGGGGGACACTGAAGCTTTCTTT. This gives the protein CASSLRGGDTEAFF.

CDR3 residues: CASSLDRGFNQPQHF. CDR3 nucleotide sequence: TGTGCCAGCAGCTTAGATAGGGGGTTCAATCAGCCCCAGCATTTT. The rearrangement links TRBV11-2 to TRBJ1-5, with D maybe TRBD1 (6 bases). CDR1 and CDR2 (germline): SGHAT, FQNNGV. This CDR3 region has 15 residues. V was shortened by 0 bases and J by 3 bases, with 9 bases between the two germline ends.

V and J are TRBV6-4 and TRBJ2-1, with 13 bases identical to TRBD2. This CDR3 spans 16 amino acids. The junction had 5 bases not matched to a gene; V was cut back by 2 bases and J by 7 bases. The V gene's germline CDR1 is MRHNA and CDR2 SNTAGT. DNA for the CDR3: TGTGCCAGCAGTGACCCGACTAGCGGGGGGATTAATGAGCAGTTCTTC. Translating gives CASSDPTSGGINEQFF.

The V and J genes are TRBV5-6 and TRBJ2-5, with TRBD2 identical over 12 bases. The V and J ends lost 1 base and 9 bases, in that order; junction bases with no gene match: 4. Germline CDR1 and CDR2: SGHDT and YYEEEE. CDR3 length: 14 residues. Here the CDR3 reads CASSLTSGRTPQYF. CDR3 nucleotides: TGTGCCAGCAGCTTGACTAGCGGGAGGACTCCCCAGTACTTC.

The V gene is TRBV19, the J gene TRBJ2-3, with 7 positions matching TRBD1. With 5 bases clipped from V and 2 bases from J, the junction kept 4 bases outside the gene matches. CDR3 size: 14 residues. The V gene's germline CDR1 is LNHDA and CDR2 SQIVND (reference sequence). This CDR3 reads CASSLGQNTDTQYF. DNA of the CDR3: TGTGCCAGTAGTTTGGGACAGAACACAGATACGCAGTATTTT.

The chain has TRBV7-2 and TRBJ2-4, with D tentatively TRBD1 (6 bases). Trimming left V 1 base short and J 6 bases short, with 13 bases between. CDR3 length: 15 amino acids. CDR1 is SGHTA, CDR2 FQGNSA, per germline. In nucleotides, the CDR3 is TGTGCCAGCAGCTTAGTAGCAGGGGAGACAAACATTCAGTACTTC. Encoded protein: CASSLVAGETNIQYF.

In nucleotides, the CDR3 is TGTGCCAGCAGCTTGTGGGGCGGTGGCGGAGAGACCCAGTACTTC. Its translation: CASSLWGGGGETQYF. The chain couples TRBV5-4 to TRBJ2-5; the D gene is possibly TRBD1 (5 bases). Per the germline V gene, CDR1 is SGHNT and CDR2 is YYREEE (reference sequence). The CDR3 length is 15 residues. V lost 1 base and J 4 bases, leaving 14 bases between the germline ends.

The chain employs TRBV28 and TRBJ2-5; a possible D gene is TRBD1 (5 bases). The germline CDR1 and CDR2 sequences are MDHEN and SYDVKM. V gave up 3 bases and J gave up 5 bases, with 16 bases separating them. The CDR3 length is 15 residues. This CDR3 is CASSFPRAESETQYF. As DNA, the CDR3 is TGTGCCAGCAGTTTCCCCAGGGCGGAGTCGGAGACCCAGTACTTC.

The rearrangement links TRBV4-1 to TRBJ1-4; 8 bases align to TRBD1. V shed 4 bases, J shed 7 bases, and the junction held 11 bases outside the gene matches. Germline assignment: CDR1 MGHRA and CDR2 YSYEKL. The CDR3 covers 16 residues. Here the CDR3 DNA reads TGCGCCAGCAGCCTCGGACAGGGCGGACCTCGTGAAAAACTGTTTTTT. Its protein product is CASSLGQGGPREKLFF.

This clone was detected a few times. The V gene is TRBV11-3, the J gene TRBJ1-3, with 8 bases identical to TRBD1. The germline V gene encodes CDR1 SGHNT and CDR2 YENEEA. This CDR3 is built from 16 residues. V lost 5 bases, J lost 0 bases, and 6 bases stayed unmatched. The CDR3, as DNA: TGTGCCAGCAGCGATGGACAGGGTTTCTCTGGAAACACCATATATTTT. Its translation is CASSDGQGFSGNTIYF.

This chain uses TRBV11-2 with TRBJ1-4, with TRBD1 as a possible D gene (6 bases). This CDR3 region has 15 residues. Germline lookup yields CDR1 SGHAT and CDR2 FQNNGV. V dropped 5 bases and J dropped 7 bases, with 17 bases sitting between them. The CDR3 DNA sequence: TGTGCCAGCAGCCCCCAACAGGGTGGAAGTGAAAAACTGTTTTTT. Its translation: CASSPQQGGSEKLFF.

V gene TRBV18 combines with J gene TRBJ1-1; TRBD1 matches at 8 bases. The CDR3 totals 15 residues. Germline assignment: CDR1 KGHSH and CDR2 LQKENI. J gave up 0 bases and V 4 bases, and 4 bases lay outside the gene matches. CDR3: CASSLRTGMNTEAFF. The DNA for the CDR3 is TGTGCCAGCTCACTACGGACAGGGATGAACACTGAAGCTTTCTTT.

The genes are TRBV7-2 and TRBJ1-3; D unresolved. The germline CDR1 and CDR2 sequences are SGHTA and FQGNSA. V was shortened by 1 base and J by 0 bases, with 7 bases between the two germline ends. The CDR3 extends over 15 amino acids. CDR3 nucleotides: TGTGCCAGCAGCTTAGTCGGGGACTCTGGAAACACCATATATTTT. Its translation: CASSLVGDSGNTIYF.

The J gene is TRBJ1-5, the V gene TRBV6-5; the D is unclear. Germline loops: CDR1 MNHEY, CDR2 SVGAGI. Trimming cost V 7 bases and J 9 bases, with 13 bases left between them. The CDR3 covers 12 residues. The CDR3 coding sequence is TGTGCCAGCATGGGAGGTCTAAGGCCCCAGCATTTT. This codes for CASMGGLRPQHF.

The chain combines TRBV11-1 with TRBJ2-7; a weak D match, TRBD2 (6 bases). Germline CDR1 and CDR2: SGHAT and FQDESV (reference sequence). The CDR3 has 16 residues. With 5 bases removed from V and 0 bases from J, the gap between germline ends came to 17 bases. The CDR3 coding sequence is TGTGCCAGCAGCCCTAGGGACTCCGATAGCTCCTACGAGCAGTACTTC. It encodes CASSPRDSDSSYEQYF.

Written as DNA, the CDR3 is TGTGCCAGTAGTATAGGCCCCACAGGGGGCGGCTATGGCTACACCTTC. This gives the protein CASSIGPTGGGYGYTF. V is TRBV19 and J is TRBJ1-2, with TRBD1 matching over 9 bases. The V gene's germline CDR1 is LNHDA and CDR2 SQIVND (reference sequence). The CDR3 extends over 16 amino acids. With 1 base clipped from V and 4 bases from J, the junction kept 7 bases outside the gene matches.

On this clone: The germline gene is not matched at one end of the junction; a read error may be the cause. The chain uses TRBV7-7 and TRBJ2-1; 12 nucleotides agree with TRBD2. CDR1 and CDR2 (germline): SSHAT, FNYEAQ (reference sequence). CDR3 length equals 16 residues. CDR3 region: CASSSASGRAGDEQFF. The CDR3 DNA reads TGTGCTAGCAGCTCAGCTAGCGGGAGGGCCGGCGATGAGCAGTTCTTC.